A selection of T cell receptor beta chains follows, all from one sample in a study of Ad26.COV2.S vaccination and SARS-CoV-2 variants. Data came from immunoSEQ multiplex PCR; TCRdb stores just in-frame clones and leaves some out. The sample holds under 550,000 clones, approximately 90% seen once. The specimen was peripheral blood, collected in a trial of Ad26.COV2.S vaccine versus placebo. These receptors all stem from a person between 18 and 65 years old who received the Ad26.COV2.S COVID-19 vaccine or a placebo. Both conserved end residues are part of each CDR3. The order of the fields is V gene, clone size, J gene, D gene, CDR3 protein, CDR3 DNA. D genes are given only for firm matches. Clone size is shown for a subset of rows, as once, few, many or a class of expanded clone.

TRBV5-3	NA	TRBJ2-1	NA	CARSFRGLRRGNEQFF	TGTGCCAGAAGCTTTAGAGGCCTGAGGCGGGGCAATGAGCAGTTCTTC
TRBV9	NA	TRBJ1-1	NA	CASSELGGNTEAFF	TGTGCCAGCAGCGAACTGGGGGGCAACACTGAAGCTTTCTTT
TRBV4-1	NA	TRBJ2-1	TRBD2	CASSQDPGLSNEQFF	TGCGCCAGCAGCCAAGATCCGGGACTAAGCAATGAGCAGTTCTTC
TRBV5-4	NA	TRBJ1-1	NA	CASSLIGGTEAFF	TGTGCCAGCAGCTTGATTGGGGGCACTGAAGCTTTCTTT
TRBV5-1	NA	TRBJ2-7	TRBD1	CASSFTGDSHYEQYF	TGCGCCAGCAGCTTTACAGGGGATAGTCACTACGAGCAGTACTTC
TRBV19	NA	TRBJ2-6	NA	CASSQGLFSPQGGANVLTF	TGTGCCAGTAGTCAAGGGCTTTTTAGCCCCCAGGGGGGGGCCAACGTCCTGACTTTC
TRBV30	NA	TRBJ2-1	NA	CAWSVGNEQFF	TGTGCCTGGAGTGTGGGCAATGAGCAGTTCTTC
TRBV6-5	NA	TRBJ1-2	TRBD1	CASSYYQGALHYGYTF	TGTGCCAGCAGTTACTACCAGGGGGCGCTTCACTATGGCTACACCTTC
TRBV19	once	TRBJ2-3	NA	CASSILAASTDTQYF	TGTGCCAGTAGTATATTGGCAGCTAGCACAGATACGCAGTATTTT
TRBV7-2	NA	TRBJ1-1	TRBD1	CASSLGGSGTVRTEAFF	TGTGCCAGCAGCTTAGGAGGGAGCGGGACAGTTCGCACTGAAGCTTTCTTT
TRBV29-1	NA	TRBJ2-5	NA	CSVMRQIQETQYF	TGCAGCGTTATGAGACAGATTCAAGAGACCCAGTACTTC